The 18 T cell receptor beta chains below were found in one sample sequenced in a study of blood T cell repertoires in COVID-19. The assay was immunoSEQ multiplex PCR, and TCRdb's table has in-frame clones only and misses some. Of 200,000 to 250,000 clones detected, under 90% appear once; the ten largest clones hold more than 3%. Sequenced input: PBMCs or T cells enriched from blood (not recorded which). All receptors derive from a woman aged 55-69 years who had recovered from COVID-19.

The chain combines TRBV5-1 with TRBJ1-2; TRBD1 matches at 8 bases. The ends lost 3 bases at V and 4 bases at J; junction bases unmatched: 5. CDR3 length equals 14 residues. From germline, CDR1 is SGHRS and CDR2 YFSETQ. CDR3 bases: TGCGCCAGCAGCTCATCAACAGGGGGCTATGGCTACACCTTC. Its translation: CASSSSTGGYGYTF.

J is TRBJ1-6 and V is TRBV5-5, with 7 bases fitting TRBD1. Germline V CDR1 and CDR2: SGHKS, YYEKEE (reference sequence). J was trimmed by 9 bases and V by 2 bases; bases with no gene match: 8. The CDR3 covers 15 residues. The CDR3 DNA is TGTGCCAGCAGCTTTACAGGGGAATGGAGTTCACCCCTCCACTTT. This gives the protein CASSFTGEWSSPLHF.

The rearrangement joins TRBV4-2 to TRBJ2-6; 8 nucleotides line up with TRBD2. Germline loops: CDR1 LGHNA, CDR2 YNFKEQ. The trim removed 0 bases at V and 0 bases at J, leaving 4 bases unmatched. This CDR3 comprises 18 residues. In DNA form, the CDR3 reads TGTGCCAGCAGCCAAGAACTAGCGGAGAGCTCTGGGGCCAACGTCCTGACTTTC. It yields the protein CASSQELAESSGANVLTF.

V usage is TRBV15 and J usage is TRBJ1-1; no clear D gene. V lost 4 bases, J lost 5 bases, and 11 bases lay in between. The length of the CDR3 is 13 residues. CDR1 LNHNV and CDR2 YYDKDF come from the germline V gene (reference sequence). CDR3: CATSTAAGTEAFF. CDR3 nucleotide sequence: TGTGCCACCAGCACGGCGGCCGGGACTGAAGCTTTCTTT. Full variable domain (outside the CDR3, taken from reference TRBV15 and TRBJ1-1): DAMVIQNPRYQVTQFGKPVTLSCSQTLNHNVMYWYQQKSSQAPKLLFHYYDKDFNNEADTPDNFQSRRPNTSFCFLDIRSPGLGDTAMYLCATSTAAGTEAFFGQGTRLTVV.

This clone came up a few times. The chain has TRBV5-4 and TRBJ2-1; possible D gene TRBD2, 6 bases. V was cut by 4 bases and J by 9 bases, with 23 bases left in between. The length of the CDR3 is 16 residues. Germline V gene sequence: CDR1 SGHNT, CDR2 YYREEE (reference sequence). CDR3 region: CASSLEPIGGGSEQFF. The CDR3 DNA follows: TGTGCCAGCAGCCTGGAACCCATTGGGGGAGGTAGTGAGCAGTTCTTC.

The chain employs TRBV7-2 and TRBJ2-2; 10 nucleotides align to TRBD2. After removal of 0 bases from V and 5 bases from J, the junction contained 3 bases not matched to a gene. The CDR3 is made up of 16 amino acids. Germline-derived CDR1 and CDR2 are SGHTA and FQGNSA. The CDR3 loop is CASSLAPSGGTGELFF. CDR3 nucleotides: TGTGCCAGCAGCTTAGCGCCTAGCGGGGGAACCGGGGAGCTGTTTTTT.

The chain couples TRBV2 to TRBJ2-7; D is perhaps TRBD2 (6 bases). Germline loops: CDR1 SNHLY, CDR2 FYNNEI. Trimming took off 1 base at V and 2 bases at J, with 12 bases between the two ends. The CDR3 runs 15 residues. The CDR3 reads CASSEVAEPPYEQYF. The CDR3 DNA sequence: TGTGCCAGCAGTGAAGTAGCGGAGCCCCCCTACGAGCAGTACTTC.

The V gene is TRBV10-3, the J gene TRBJ2-7; D may be TRBD2 (6 bases). In germline, CDR1 is ENHRY, CDR2 SYGVKD. The V end lost 6 bases, the J end lost 2 bases, and 14 bases lay between the germline ends. The CDR3 runs to 14 residues. CDR3 sequence reads: CAISRAGRPYEQYF. The CDR3 nucleotides are TGTGCCATCAGCCGAGCGGGCCGCCCCTACGAGCAGTACTTC.

The rearrangement joins TRBV19 to TRBJ2-7; 13 bases align to TRBD2. V was pared by 4 bases and J by 5 bases, with 11 bases of the junction left unmatched. The CDR3 consists of 17 residues. Germline V gene lookup returns CDR1 LNHDA and CDR2 SQIVND (reference sequence). The CDR3 reads CASSTRTSGSQRNEQYF. CDR3 DNA sequence: TGTGCCAGTAGTACTCGGACTAGCGGGAGTCAGCGCAACGAGCAGTACTTC.

The chain carries TRBV6-4 and TRBJ2-1, with 7 bases identical to TRBD2. The V gene's germline CDR1 is MRHNA and CDR2 SNTAGT. The CDR3 contains 15 residues. V lost 3 bases, J lost 10 bases, and 12 bases stayed unmatched. CDR3 nucleotides: TGTGCCAGCAGTGAATTCGGGGGGACCCGTGGCGAGCAGTTCTTC. This codes for CASSEFGGTRGEQFF.

The rearrangement uses TRBV29-1 and TRBJ1-6; D ambiguous. V was shortened by 6 bases and J by 6 bases, with 12 bases between the two germline ends. The CDR3 loop spans 13 amino acids. Germline V CDR1 and CDR2: SQVTM, ANQGSEA. The CDR3: CSVARTPNSPLHF. CDR3 in DNA: TGCAGCGTCGCGAGAACGCCTAATTCACCCCTCCACTTT.

The chain employs TRBV9 and TRBJ2-2; 9 bases agree with TRBD2. V lost 4 bases to trimming and J lost 0 bases; unmatched junction nucleotides: 7. The V gene's germline CDR1 is SGDLS and CDR2 YYNGEE. The length of the CDR3 is 17 residues. CDR3 amino acids: CASSLLAGASNTGELFF. The CDR3, as DNA: TGTGCCAGCAGCTTATTAGCGGGGGCCTCGAACACCGGGGAGCTGTTTTTT.

This clone has a single count. The V and J genes are TRBV5-1 and TRBJ2-7; D might be TRBD1 (5 bases). Trimming stripped 7 bases from V and 4 bases from J, with 15 bases between. This CDR3 contains 13 residues. Looked up from germline, CDR1 is SGHRS and CDR2 is YFSETQ. CDR3 in DNA: TGCGCCAGCGGCCAAGGGGTTGGGTACGAGCAGTACTTC. Its translation is CASGQGVGYEQYF.

The V gene is TRBV19, the J gene TRBJ2-4; 13 nucleotides agree with TRBD2. The germline V gene encodes CDR1 LNHDA and CDR2 SQIVND (reference sequence). This CDR3 comprises 16 residues. J was trimmed by 3 bases and V by 4 bases; bases with no gene match: 3. CDR3 nucleotide sequence: TGTGCCAGTAGTACGACTAGCGGGGGGATCAAAAACATTCAGTACTTC. This gives the protein CASSTTSGGIKNIQYF.

The V call is TRBV27, the J call TRBJ2-2; 7 nucleotides line up with TRBD1. Germline V gene sequence: CDR1 MNHEY, CDR2 SMNVEV (reference sequence). There are 15 residues in the CDR3. The CDR3 coding sequence is TGTACGAGAAGTAGAGGGGGCCAGAACACCGGGGAGCTGTTTTTT. It specifies CTRSRGGQNTGELFF.

J is TRBJ2-7 and V is TRBV5-1, with TRBD2 identical over 9 bases. The CDR3 has 17 residues. With 0 bases clipped from V and 2 bases from J, the junction kept 9 bases outside the gene matches. In germline, CDR1 is SGHRS, CDR2 YFSETQ. The CDR3: CASSLAPVREGTYEQYF. For the CDR3, the DNA is TGCGCCAGCAGCTTGGCCCCGGTGCGGGAGGGTACCTACGAGCAGTACTTC.

The chain is built from TRBV18 and TRBJ1-2; D unresolved. The CDR3 runs 15 residues. CDR1 and CDR2 from the germline V gene are KGHSH and LQKENI. Trimming pared 1 base from V and 0 bases from J, leaving 9 bases between. CDR3 sequence (DNA): TGTGCCAGCTCACCACAGGAGGTAGCTAACTATGGCTACACCTTC. Translation gives CASSPQEVANYGYTF.

This sequence joins TRBV5-4 and TRBJ2-5, with D possibly matching TRBD2 (5 bases). CDR3 size: 16 residues. The V gene lost 0 bases and the J gene lost 5 bases, with 17 bases spanning the gap. Germline loops: CDR1 SGHNT, CDR2 YYREEE (reference sequence). CDR3 region: CASSLDLRAHKETQYF. The CDR3, as DNA: TGTGCCAGCAGCTTGGACTTGAGGGCTCACAAGGAGACCCAGTACTTC.